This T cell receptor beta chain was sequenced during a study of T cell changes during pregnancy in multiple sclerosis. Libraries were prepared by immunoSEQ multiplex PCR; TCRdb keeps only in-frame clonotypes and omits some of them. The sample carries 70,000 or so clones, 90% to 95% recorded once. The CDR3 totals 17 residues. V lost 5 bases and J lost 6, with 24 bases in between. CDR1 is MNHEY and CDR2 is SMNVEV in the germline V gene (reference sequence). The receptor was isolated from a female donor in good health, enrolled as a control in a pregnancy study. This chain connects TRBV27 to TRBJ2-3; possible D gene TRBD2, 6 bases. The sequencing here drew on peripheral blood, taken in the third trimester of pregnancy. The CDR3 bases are TGTGCCAGCAGTGGAAACAGGTTAGGGAGGTCACCGGATACGCAGTATTTT. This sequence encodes CASSGNRLGRSPDTQYF.